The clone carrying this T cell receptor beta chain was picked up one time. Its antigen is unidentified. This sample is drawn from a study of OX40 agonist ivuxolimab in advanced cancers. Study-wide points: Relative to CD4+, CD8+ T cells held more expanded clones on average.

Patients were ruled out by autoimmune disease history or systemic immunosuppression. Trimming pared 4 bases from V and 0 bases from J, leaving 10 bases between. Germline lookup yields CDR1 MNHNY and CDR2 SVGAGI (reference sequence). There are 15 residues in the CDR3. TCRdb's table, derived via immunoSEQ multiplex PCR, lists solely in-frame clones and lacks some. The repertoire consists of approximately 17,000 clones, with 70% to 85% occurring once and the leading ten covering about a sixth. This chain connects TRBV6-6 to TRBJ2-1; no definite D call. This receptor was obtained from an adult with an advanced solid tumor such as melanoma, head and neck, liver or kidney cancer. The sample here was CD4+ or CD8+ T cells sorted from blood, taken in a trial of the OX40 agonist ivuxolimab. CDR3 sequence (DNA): TGTGCCAGCAGTTTGGGTCAGAGCTCCTACAATGAGCAGTTCTTC. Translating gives CASSLGQSSYNEQFF.